Following are 27 T cell receptor beta chains from one sample sequenced in a study of CD8+ T cells in alopecia areata. The authors extracted RNA and reverse transcribed it into cDNA as the sequencing template. Measured with immunoSEQ multiplex PCR; TCRdb has only the in-frame clones, and not every one. This sample has 140,000 to 150,000 clones, with about 60% found just once. The sample in question was CD4+ T cells sorted from blood, obtained at week 0. The receptors were gathered from a human donor with alopecia areata.

CDR3: CASRIRSSTEAFF. The CDR3 DNA is TGTGCCAGCAGAATCAGGTCGAGCACTGAAGCTTTCTTT. This chain joins TRBV6-5 and TRBJ1-1, with unresolved D. Trimming took off 6 bases at V and 4 bases at J, with 12 bases between the two ends. The germline V gene has CDR1 MNHEY and CDR2 SVGAGI. CDR3 length equals 13 residues.

The chain employs TRBV29-1 and TRBJ1-2; 8 bases align to TRBD1. Germline V CDR1 and CDR2: SQVTM, ANQGSEA. Germline trimming cut 2 bases from V and 4 bases from J; bases unmatched to any gene: 9. The CDR3 has 15 amino acids. For the CDR3, the DNA is TGCAGCGTTGAACCTGCCGGGACAGGCCCCTATGGCTACACCTTC. The encoded protein is CSVEPAGTGPYGYTF.

The chain joins TRBV19 to TRBJ1-1, with TRBD1 matching 7 bases. The CDR3 sequence is 14 residues long. Germline CDR1 is LNHDA and CDR2 is SQIVND (reference sequence). The V segment lost 6 bases and the J segment 5 bases; nucleotides outside the gene matches: 9. CDR3 protein: CASSRAGGSTEAFF. CDR3 bases: TGTGCCAGTAGCAGGGCAGGGGGAAGTACTGAAGCTTTCTTT.

The chain has TRBV2 and TRBJ2-7; 9 bases agree with TRBD1. Germline CDR1 and CDR2: SNHLY and FYNNEI. This CDR3 region has 14 residues. V was pared by 6 bases and J by 2 bases, with 5 bases of the junction left unmatched. The CDR3 reads CASSRGQGTYEQYF. DNA of the CDR3: TGTGCCAGCAGCAGGGGACAGGGAACCTACGAGCAGTACTTC.

This chain connects TRBV6-5 to TRBJ2-5; possible D gene TRBD2, 6 bases. Germline V gives CDR1 MNHEY, CDR2 SVGAGI. V lost 0 bases to trimming and J lost 5 bases, with 16 bases between them. There are 16 residues in the CDR3. CDR3 loop: CASSYSRGSGRETQYF. DNA of the CDR3: TGTGCCAGCAGTTACTCGAGGGGCTCTGGGAGGGAGACCCAGTACTTC.

This clone appeared a single time. CDR3 bases: TGTGCCAGCAGCCAAGTCGGGCAGGGGGGTAACGAGCAGTACTTC. It specifies CASSQVGQGGNEQYF. J is TRBJ2-7 and V is TRBV14, with D perhaps TRBD1 (7 bases). In germline, CDR1 is SGHDN, CDR2 FVKESK. The V end was cut by 1 base, the J end by 5 bases, with 15 bases between. The CDR3 runs 15 residues.

A few counts support this clone. The gene calls are TRBV30 and TRBJ2-6; no reliable D call. The CDR3 extends over 12 amino acids. The germline V gene encodes CDR1 GTSNPN and CDR2 SVGIG (reference sequence). The V gene lost 1 base and the J gene lost 4 bases, with 2 bases spanning the gap. Here the CDR3 reads CAWSAGANVLTF. For the CDR3, the DNA is TGTGCCTGGAGTGCCGGGGCCAACGTCCTGACTTTC. Full variable domain (outside the CDR3, taken from reference TRBV30 and TRBJ2-6): SQTIHQWPATLVQPVGSPLSLECTVEGTSNPNLYWYRQAAGRGLQLLFYSVGIGQISSEVPQNLSASRPQDRQFILSSKKLLLSDSGFYLCAWSAGANVLTFGAGSRLTVL.

This sequence joins TRBV4-1 and TRBJ2-2; D assignment may be TRBD1 or TRBD2 (5 bases each). Germline CDR1 reads MGHRA; CDR2 reads YSYEKL. The CDR3 loop spans 14 amino acids. Trimming removed 3 bases at V and 5 bases at J, with 10 bases between. The CDR3 loop is CASSQFWGTGELFF. DNA for the CDR3: TGCGCCAGCAGCCAGTTTTGGGGGACCGGGGAGCTGTTTTTT.

J is TRBJ2-7 and V is TRBV6-5; D unresolved. V gave up 6 bases and J gave up 5 bases, with 14 bases separating them. The CDR3 runs 13 residues. Germline lookup yields CDR1 MNHEY and CDR2 SVGAGI. The CDR3 is CASSRTVGNEQYF. The CDR3 DNA reads TGTGCCAGCAGCCGTACCGTGGGAAACGAGCAGTACTTC.

This clone occurred a few times. The genes are TRBV7-2 and TRBJ1-1; D ambiguous. This CDR3 spans 14 amino acids. The V and J ends lost 3 bases and 0 bases respectively, with 8 bases between them. CDR1 SGHTA and CDR2 FQGNSA come from the germline V gene. CDR3 sequence reads: CASSLTVMNTEAFF. DNA of the CDR3: TGTGCCAGCAGCTTGACGGTGATGAACACTGAAGCTTTCTTT.

The chain uses TRBV11-2 and TRBJ1-4; possibly TRBD1 for D (5 bases). V was cut by 2 bases and J by 5 bases, with 15 bases left in between. This CDR3 has 16 residues. CDR1 is SGHAT and CDR2 is FQNNGV in the germline V gene. CDR3 sequence: CASSLMSGTGNEKLFF. The CDR3 coding sequence is TGTGCCAGCAGCTTAATGTCAGGGACGGGCAATGAAAAACTGTTTTTT. The full variable domain, with the rest looked up from reference TRBV11-2 and TRBJ1-4, is EAGVAQSPRYKIIEKRQSVAFWCNPISGHATLYWYQQILGQGPKLLIQFQNNGVVDDSQLPKDRFSAERLKGVDSTLKIQPAKLEDSAVYLCASSLMSGTGNEKLFFGSGTQLSVL.

This clone has more than one count but fewer than ten. This chain uses TRBV25-1 with TRBJ1-2; D might be TRBD1 (6 bases). Between the trimmed V and J ends, which lost 4 bases and 7 bases, there was a span of 25 bases. This CDR3 has 17 amino acids. Germline V lookup: CDR1 MGHDK, CDR2 SYGVNS. The DNA of the CDR3 is TGTGCCAGCAGTGTAACCTCCTCCTGGGACACGTTCACTGGCTACACCTTC. The encoded protein is CASSVTSSWDTFTGYTF.

The genes are TRBV5-1 and TRBJ2-2; D unclear. V dropped 6 bases and J dropped 6 bases, with 9 bases sitting between them. The CDR3 sequence is 12 residues long. Germline V gives CDR1 SGHRS, CDR2 YFSETQ. The CDR3 coding sequence is TGCGCCAGCACAAATGACGCCGGGGAGCTGTTTTTT. It encodes CASTNDAGELFF.

V gene TRBV30 combines with J gene TRBJ1-4; 7 positions agree with TRBD1. The germline gives CDR1 GTSNPN, CDR2 SVGIG (reference sequence). The CDR3 is 13 residues long. J was trimmed by 13 bases and V by 0 bases; bases with no gene match: 8. The CDR3, as DNA: TGTGCCTGGAGTGTATCCGTACAGGGGAGACTGTTTTTT. Protein sequence: CAWSVSVQGRLFF.

Points on this clone: Other DNA sequences in this specimen translate into the identical CDR3. The genes are TRBV29-1 and TRBJ2-7; 9 bases line up with TRBD1. This CDR3 region has 12 residues. Germline V gene lookup returns CDR1 SQVTM and CDR2 ANQGSEA. Trimming took 7 bases from V and 2 from J; bases not matched to a gene: 3. The DNA of the CDR3 is TGCAGCGGTAGGACAGGGGCCTACGAGCAGTACTTC. Its translation is CSGRTGAYEQYF.

This clone was picked up a small number of times. The J gene is TRBJ2-5, the V gene TRBV25-1; the match to TRBD2 covers 8 bases. This CDR3 has 15 amino acids. V shed 4 bases, J shed 0 bases, and the junction held 4 bases outside the gene matches. Germline assignment: CDR1 MGHDK and CDR2 SYGVNS. CDR3 coding DNA: TGTGCCAGCAGTGGTAGCGGGGAGTACCAAGAGACCCAGTACTTC. It yields the protein CASSGSGEYQETQYF.

The chain combines TRBV30 with TRBJ2-5, with 13 bases aligning to TRBD2. The CDR3 spans 15 residues. The ends lost 0 bases at V and 5 bases at J; junction bases unmatched: 3. Germline assignment: CDR1 GTSNPN and CDR2 SVGIG (reference sequence). CDR3 residues: CAWSVGLAGAETQYF. The CDR3 coding sequence is TGTGCCTGGAGTGTCGGACTAGCGGGGGCTGAGACCCAGTACTTC.

The CDR3 nucleotides read TGTGCCAGCACACAGTACGGGGGCCGAGAGACCCAGTACTTC. Translation gives CASTQYGGRETQYF. This rearrangement joins TRBV25-1 to TRBJ2-5; D may match TRBD1 or TRBD2 (6 bases each). Germline V CDR1 and CDR2: MGHDK, SYGVNS. V was cut by 7 bases and J by 4 bases, with 16 bases left in between. This CDR3 comprises 14 residues.

Comment on this clone: The sample contains more than one DNA sequence encoding this CDR3. The chain employs TRBV29-1 and TRBJ1-5; D might be TRBD1 (5 bases). CDR1 is SQVTM and CDR2 is ANQGSEA in the germline V gene. V lost 3 bases, J lost 6 bases, and 12 bases lay in between. This CDR3 comprises 13 residues. As DNA, the CDR3 is TGCAGCGTTGAGTCCGGGAGGGGTCAGCCCCAGCATTTT. Translating gives CSVESGRGQPQHF.

The chain employs TRBV27 and TRBJ1-6; D is possibly TRBD1 (5 bases). With 7 bases removed from V and 9 bases from J, the gap between germline ends came to 13 bases. The CDR3 consists of 13 residues. CDR1 and CDR2 (germline): MNHEY, SMNVEV (reference sequence). The CDR3 DNA reads TGTGCCAGCACCCCCTCTGGGGGTTCACCCCTCCACTTT. Translating it yields CASTPSGGSPLHF.

The rearrangement links TRBV19 to TRBJ2-2, with D possibly being TRBD1 (6 bases). V dropped 7 bases and J dropped 4 bases, with 22 bases sitting between them. The length of the CDR3 is 17 residues. Germline V lookup: CDR1 LNHDA, CDR2 SQIVND (reference sequence). The CDR3 coding sequence is TGTGCCAGTAAGAGAACAGGGAATGGGTTTTCCACCGGGGAGCTGTTTTTT. Protein sequence: CASKRTGNGFSTGELFF.

This rearrangement joins TRBV19 to TRBJ2-5; 9 nucleotides line up with TRBD2. The CDR3 is 14 amino acids. V gave up 5 bases and J gave up 9 bases; unmatched junction bases: 10. Germline V gene data show CDR1 as LNHDA and CDR2 as SQIVND (reference sequence). CDR3 amino acids: CASSGSSGVTAQYF. As DNA, the CDR3 is TGTGCCAGTAGTGGATCTAGCGGGGTAACGGCCCAGTACTTC.

This chain connects TRBV6-5 to TRBJ2-1; 7 bases align to TRBD2. The ends lost 10 bases at V and 4 bases at J; junction bases unmatched: 13. The CDR3 extends over 15 amino acids. The germline V gene has CDR1 MNHEY and CDR2 SVGAGI. DNA of the CDR3: TGTGCCACCCACCCCTCGGGGAGGGGATACAATGAGCAGTTCTTC. This sequence encodes CATHPSGRGYNEQFF.

The V gene is TRBV30, the J gene TRBJ1-1, with D tentatively TRBD1 (5 bases). Per the germline V gene, CDR1 is GTSNPN and CDR2 is SVGIG (reference sequence). The CDR3 spans 12 residues. V gave up 4 bases and J gave up 6 bases, with 12 bases separating them. CDR3 sequence (DNA): TGTGCCTGGAATCGGTGGGGGGCTGAAGCTTTCTTT. This codes for CAWNRWGAEAFF.

CDR3 DNA: TGTGCCAGCAGTTACTCCCAGGGTGGGGGCTATGGCTACACCTTC. Translating it yields CASSYSQGGGYGYTF. The V call is TRBV6-5, the J call TRBJ1-2, with TRBD1 as a possible D gene (5 bases). Germline-derived CDR1 and CDR2 are MNHEY and SVGAGI. The CDR3 contains 15 residues. V shed 0 bases and J shed 4 bases, with 12 bases lying between them.

The chain carries TRBV19 and TRBJ2-3, with 11 bases aligning to TRBD2. This CDR3 region has 15 residues. Per the germline V gene, CDR1 is LNHDA and CDR2 is SQIVND (reference sequence). Trimming removed 7 bases from V and 3 bases from J; junction bases left unmatched: 6. DNA for the CDR3: TGTGCCAGTACTCAACTAGCGGGGGAGACAGATACGCAGTATTTT. Its translation is CASTQLAGETDTQYF.

CDR3 sequence reads: CASSLTGGIYEQYF. The CDR3 bases are TGCGCCAGCAGCCTGACAGGGGGCATCTACGAGCAGTACTTC. V is TRBV5-1 and J is TRBJ2-7, with 10 bases lining up with TRBD1. The CDR3 length is 14 residues. Germline V gene lookup returns CDR1 SGHRS and CDR2 YFSETQ. V gave up 4 bases and J gave up 3 bases; unmatched junction bases: 4.